This TCR beta chain was documented in a study of shared clonotypes between healthy human individuals. Study observations and caveats: Sharing across a few donors was seen in about 5% of naive CD4 clonotypes.

The CDR3 loop spans 16 amino acids. Germline V gene data show CDR1 as LNHDA and CDR2 as SQIVND (reference sequence). V lost 5 bases and J lost 4; bases outside the gene matches: 10. Execution of the assay was at deep level. When replicate PCRs were run on sorted subsets, they used around 0.2 ug DNA, tens of thousands of T cell genomes. Profiling relied on immunoSEQ multiplex PCR, and the TCRdb table lists in-frame clones only, not all of them. The sample includes around 2.5 million clones, 90% to 95% seen only once; the top ten take roughly 0.36%. Regarding this clone: Antigen unknown.

V and J are TRBV19 and TRBJ2-3, with 9 nucleotides matching TRBD1. This clonotype was obtained from a man aged 18 to 29 in good health. Some clones in this sample may be carry-over from other donors' samples. The sample consisted of naive CD4+ T cells from PBMCs. As to subset: CD45RA+ positively selected. The CDR3 here is CASSPNPGQGPDTQYF. The CDR3 DNA follows: TGTGCCAGTAGTCCTAACCCGGGACAGGGACCAGATACGCAGTATTTT.